This passage covers 22 T cell receptor beta chains from one sample sequenced in a study of blood T cells in healthy people across ages. Then a second PCR, running roughly 7 to 11 cycles, was carried out with a sample-barcoded 5' primer and a J-beta primer mix. TCRdb itself ran the 5' RACE reads through MiXCR, one entry per CDR3 protein. This table has about 1.7 million distinct CDR3 sequences, under 30% appearing once. The sequencing input was blood. The origin of the receptors is a woman aged 25 to 39 in good health.

This clonotype has more than one count but fewer than ten. V and J are TRBV12-5 and TRBJ1-2; 7 positions agree with TRBD1. Trimming cost V 3 bases and J 2 bases; bases outside gene matches: 15. Germline CDR1 is LGHNT and CDR2 is FRNRAP. This CDR3 comprises 18 residues. CDR3 in amino acids: CASGFAAGQRDLNYGYTF. In nucleotides, the CDR3 is TGTGCTAGTGGTTTCGCGGCGGGACAGAGAGACTTAAACTATGGCTACACCTTC. Based on the CDR3 plus reference TRBV12-5 and TRBJ1-2, the full variable domain is DARVTQTPRHKVTEMGQEVTMRCQPILGHNTVFWYRQTMMQGLELLAYFRNRAPLDDSGMPKDRFSAEMPDATLATLKIQPSEPRDSAVYFCASGFAAGQRDLNYGYTFGSGTRLTVV.

This clonotype was seen only a few times. The chain couples TRBV18 to TRBJ1-2; TRBD1 might be the D (5 bases). The CDR3 length is 17 residues. Looked up from germline, CDR1 is KGHSH and CDR2 is LQKENI. Trimming took off 1 base at V and 4 bases at J, with 19 bases between the two ends. This CDR3 reads CASSPRRRAQEVYGYTF. CDR3 nucleotide sequence: TGTGCCAGCTCACCACGCCGAAGGGCACAGGAGGTCTATGGCTACACCTTC.

This clonotype was detected ten times or more. The chain uses TRBV5-1 and TRBJ2-1; no clear D gene. Germline V gene lookup returns CDR1 SGHRS and CDR2 YFSETQ. The ends were cut back, 6 bases at V and 3 bases at J, with 4 bases in the middle. This CDR3 spans 11 amino acids. For the CDR3, the DNA is TGCGCCAGCAACAGCTACAATGAGCAGTTCTTC. Protein: CASNSYNEQFF.

This clonotype was counted only a few times. The V gene is TRBV7-2, the J gene TRBJ1-1, with D perhaps matching TRBD1 (5 bases). The ends were cut back, 1 base at V and 4 bases at J, with 10 bases in the middle. Germline V gene lookup returns CDR1 SGHTA and CDR2 FQGNSA. CDR3 size: 14 residues. The CDR3 bases are TGTGCCAGCAGCTTAGTCGGGGCGGCCACTGAAGCTTTCTTT. This gives the protein CASSLVGAATEAFF.

This clonotype was picked up a small number of times. V and J are TRBV12-3 or TRBV12-4 and TRBJ2-1, with D possibly being TRBD2 (6 bases). CDR3 length: 13 residues. The V end lost 7 bases, the J end lost 10 bases, and 17 bases lay between the germline ends. The CDR3 nucleotides read TGTGCCAGCACCCCTAGGAGGGATGGGGAGCAGTTCTTC. Protein: CASTPRRDGEQFF.

This clonotype appeared a single time. The chain has TRBV5-4 and TRBJ2-1; 11 bases agree with TRBD2. The CDR3 extends over 15 amino acids. In germline, CDR1 is SGHNT, CDR2 YYREEE (reference sequence). V was clipped by 4 bases and J by 6 bases; unmatched bases: 6. CDR3 in DNA: TGTGCCAGCAGCGTGGGACTAGCGGTGATCAATGAGCAGTTCTTC. It translates to CASSVGLAVINEQFF.

Turning to this clonotype: One junction end does not reproduce the germline sequence, and a read error may be involved. The V and J genes are TRBV12-3 or TRBV12-4 and TRBJ2-1, with 14 bases fitting TRBD2. The CDR3 sequence is 14 residues long. In nucleotides, the CDR3 is TGTGCCGGCAGTCGACTAGCGGGGGGGCATGAGCTGTTCTTC. It yields the protein CAGSRLAGGHELFF.

The chain links TRBV12-3 or TRBV12-4 to TRBJ1-4; D might be TRBD1 (6 bases). CDR3 size: 15 residues. Trimming stripped 6 bases from V and 8 bases from J, with 19 bases between. CDR3 DNA: TGTGCCAGCAGACCCAACAGGGATCGGCTAGAAAAACTGTTTTTT. This gives the protein CASRPNRDRLEKLFF.

The chain recombines TRBV11-2 with TRBJ2-2; tentatively, D is TRBD1 (5 bases). Trimming removed 5 bases from V and 9 bases from J, with 13 bases in between. Germline V lookup: CDR1 SGHAT, CDR2 FQNNGV. The CDR3 sequence is 13 residues long. The CDR3 protein is CASSEKGSRELFF. CDR3 DNA: TGTGCCAGCAGCGAAAAGGGGTCCCGGGAGCTGTTTTTT.

This clonotype was seen only a few times. The genes are TRBV5-1 and TRBJ2-3, with TRBD2 as a possible D gene (5 bases). Between the trimmed V and J ends, which lost 4 bases and 2 bases, there was a span of 17 bases. Germline lookup yields CDR1 SGHRS and CDR2 YFSETQ. The CDR3 is 16 residues long. The CDR3 protein is CASSPGGPFDTDTQYF. CDR3 bases: TGCGCCAGCAGCCCAGGAGGTCCCTTTGACACAGATACGCAGTATTTT. Using reference TRBV5-1 and TRBJ2-3 for the parts outside the CDR3, the full variable domain is KAGVTQTPRYLIKTRGQQVTLSCSPISGHRSVSWYQQTPGQGLQFLFEYFSETQRNKGNFPGRFSGRQFSNSRSEMNVSTLELGDSALYLCASSPGGPFDTDTQYFGPGTRLTVL.

The sample holds many counts of this clonotype. CDR3 residues: CSASGKEGFQETQYF. CDR3 DNA: TGCAGTGCTAGCGGAAAGGAGGGATTCCAAGAGACCCAGTACTTC. V gene TRBV20-1 combines with J gene TRBJ2-5; D might be TRBD2 (6 bases). With 3 bases removed from V and 1 base from J, the gap between germline ends came to 15 bases. Germline loops: CDR1 DFQATT, CDR2 SNEGSKA (reference sequence). The CDR3 is 15 residues long.

The chain recombines TRBV6-2 or TRBV6-3 with TRBJ2-3; TRBD2 matches 10 bases. The CDR3 has 16 residues. CDR1 is MNHEY, CDR2 SVGEGT, per germline. J lost 6 bases, V lost 5 bases, and 11 bases had no gene match. Here the CDR3 reads CASSPISGGAGDTQYF. CDR3 coding DNA: TGTGCCAGCAGTCCCATCAGCGGGGGGGCCGGGGATACGCAGTATTTT.

This clonotype has only a few counts. This chain links TRBV6-5 with TRBJ1-1; D remains ambiguous. Trimming took off 8 bases at V and 0 bases at J, with 7 bases between the two ends. The CDR3 has 12 amino acids. In germline, CDR1 is MNHEY, CDR2 SVGAGI. The CDR3 DNA is TGTGCCAGCTGGGTGATGAACACTGAAGCTTTCTTT. Protein product: CASWVMNTEAFF.

This clonotype has only a few counts. J is TRBJ1-2 and V is TRBV6-1; D might be TRBD1 (6 bases). V lost 6 bases and J lost 4, with 15 bases in between. This CDR3 has 14 residues. From germline, CDR1 is MNHNS and CDR2 SASEGT. The CDR3 here is CASSVDRIGYGYTF. For the CDR3, the DNA is TGTGCCAGCAGCGTGGACAGAATTGGCTATGGCTACACCTTC.

This chain links TRBV20-1 with TRBJ2-5; 7 bases map to TRBD2. Germline assignment: CDR1 DFQATT and CDR2 SNEGSKA (reference sequence). CDR3 length: 15 residues. The V segment lost 4 bases and the J segment 1 base; nucleotides outside the gene matches: 9. CDR3 in amino acids: CSAMASGTFQETQYF. DNA for the CDR3: TGCAGTGCTATGGCTAGCGGCACTTTCCAAGAGACCCAGTACTTC.

The J gene is TRBJ2-7, the V gene TRBV20-1, with 7 positions matching TRBD2. Germline trimming cut 5 bases from V and 0 bases from J; bases unmatched to any gene: 7. The CDR3 has 14 amino acids. Germline CDR1 is DFQATT and CDR2 is SNEGSKA (reference sequence). CDR3 DNA sequence: TGCAGTGCTCCAGAGCGGGAAAGCTCCTACGAGCAGTACTTC. Protein: CSAPERESSYEQYF.

The rearrangement uses TRBV21-1 and TRBJ2-1; the table's TRBD1 call for D was not verified on the DNA. TRBV21-1 is a listed pseudogene. The CDR3 length is 16 residues. As DNA, the CDR3 is TGTGCCAGCAGCAAAGCGGGACAAGAAGATAACAATGAGCAGTTCTTC. Protein: CASSKAGQEDNNEQFF.

The V gene is TRBV20-1, the J gene TRBJ2-3; D is undetermined. Trimming removed 4 bases from V and 0 bases from J, with 8 bases in between. Germline CDR1 reads DFQATT; CDR2 reads SNEGSKA (reference sequence). CDR3 length: 13 amino acids. This chain's CDR3 is CSAKVGSTDTQYF. The CDR3 DNA follows: TGCAGTGCTAAGGTGGGGAGCACAGATACGCAGTATTTT.

This clonotype was seen only a few times. The chain combines TRBV5-1 with TRBJ2-7, with 14 bases lining up with TRBD2. This CDR3 contains 18 residues. The germline CDR1 and CDR2 sequences are SGHRS and YFSETQ. J gave up 5 bases and V 2 bases, and 12 bases lay outside the gene matches. The CDR3, as DNA: TGCGCCAGCAGCTTACCGGGACTAGCGGGGGTATCATCCGACGAGCAGTACTTC. Its translation: CASSLPGLAGVSSDEQYF. The entire variable domain, with the rest obtained from reference TRBV5-1 and TRBJ2-7, is as follows: KAGVTQTPRYLIKTRGQQVTLSCSPISGHRSVSWYQQTPGQGLQFLFEYFSETQRNKGNFPGRFSGRQFSNSRSEMNVSTLELGDSALYLCASSLPGLAGVSSDEQYFGPGTRLTVT.

A note on this clonotype: Its ends do not fully match the called genes, so a read error is possible. The V gene is TRBV27, the J gene TRBJ1-5, with D possibly being TRBD1 (6 bases). The CDR3 sequence is 15 residues long. Germline V gene lookup returns CDR1 MNHEY and CDR2 SMNVEV (reference sequence). CDR3 nucleotides: TGTGTCAGCAGTTTGGGGGGCGCGGGTAGCCAGCCCCAGCATTTT. Translated, it gives CVSSLGGAGSQPQHF.

This rearrangement joins TRBV20-1 to TRBJ2-7, with TRBD2 identical over 8 bases. Germline trimming cut 6 bases from V and 1 base from J; bases unmatched to any gene: 8. This CDR3 has 14 amino acids. Germline V gene sequence: CDR1 DFQATT, CDR2 SNEGSKA (reference sequence). CDR3 sequence reads: CSAGGAGESYEQYF. The CDR3 DNA reads as TGCAGTGCGGGGGGAGCGGGAGAGTCCTACGAGCAGTACTTC.

The chain employs TRBV7-8 and TRBJ1-5; weak D call: TRBD1 (5 bases). The CDR3 has 16 residues. V gave up 1 base and J gave up 3 bases, with 13 bases separating them. Germline-derived CDR1 and CDR2 are SGHVS and FQNEAQ. CDR3 DNA: TGTGCCAGCAGCTTAGAAAGACGCAGGGTCAATCAGCCCCAGCATTTT. Translated, it gives CASSLERRRVNQPQHF.